This TCR beta chain is from a study of T cell repertoires in cytomegalovirus infection. TCRdb used MiXCR to reprocess the reads, holding one entry per CDR3 protein. In the table there are about 310,000 distinct CDR3 sequences, roughly a sixth of which are singletons. Trimming took 6 bases from V and 6 from J; bases not matched to a gene: 7. The CDR3 runs to 15 residues. At least ten counts were recorded for this clonotype. The sequenced material came from PBMCs. This sequence was found in a human donor in good health (CMV status not recorded). Some clones in this sample may be carry-over from other donors' samples. The chain couples TRBV12-3 or TRBV12-4 to TRBJ1-5; TRBD1 aligns across 11 bases. CDR3 sequence reads: CASRPGQGAFQPQHF. The CDR3 DNA follows: TGTGCCAGCAGACCTGGACAGGGGGCCTTTCAGCCCCAGCATTTT.